Reported below is one TCR beta chain. Generated by immunoSEQ multiplex PCR, the TCRdb table keeps only in-frame clones and is missing some. The table lists 55,000 to 80,000 clones, more than 75% of them singletons. The CDR3 sequence is 15 residues long. This sample is drawn from a study of blood T cell repertoires in COVID-19. This chain connects TRBV21-1 to TRBJ1-4; the DNA was not compared with TRBD1, the D call given in the table. TRBV21-1 is noted as a pseudogene. The clonotype originates from a woman aged 60 to 75 with acute or convalescent COVID-19. The sequenced sample consisted of peripheral blood. The CDR3, as DNA: TGTGCCAGCAGCATCGGGAGGACAGGGGACGGAAAACTGTTTTTT. This encodes CASSIGRTGDGKLFF.